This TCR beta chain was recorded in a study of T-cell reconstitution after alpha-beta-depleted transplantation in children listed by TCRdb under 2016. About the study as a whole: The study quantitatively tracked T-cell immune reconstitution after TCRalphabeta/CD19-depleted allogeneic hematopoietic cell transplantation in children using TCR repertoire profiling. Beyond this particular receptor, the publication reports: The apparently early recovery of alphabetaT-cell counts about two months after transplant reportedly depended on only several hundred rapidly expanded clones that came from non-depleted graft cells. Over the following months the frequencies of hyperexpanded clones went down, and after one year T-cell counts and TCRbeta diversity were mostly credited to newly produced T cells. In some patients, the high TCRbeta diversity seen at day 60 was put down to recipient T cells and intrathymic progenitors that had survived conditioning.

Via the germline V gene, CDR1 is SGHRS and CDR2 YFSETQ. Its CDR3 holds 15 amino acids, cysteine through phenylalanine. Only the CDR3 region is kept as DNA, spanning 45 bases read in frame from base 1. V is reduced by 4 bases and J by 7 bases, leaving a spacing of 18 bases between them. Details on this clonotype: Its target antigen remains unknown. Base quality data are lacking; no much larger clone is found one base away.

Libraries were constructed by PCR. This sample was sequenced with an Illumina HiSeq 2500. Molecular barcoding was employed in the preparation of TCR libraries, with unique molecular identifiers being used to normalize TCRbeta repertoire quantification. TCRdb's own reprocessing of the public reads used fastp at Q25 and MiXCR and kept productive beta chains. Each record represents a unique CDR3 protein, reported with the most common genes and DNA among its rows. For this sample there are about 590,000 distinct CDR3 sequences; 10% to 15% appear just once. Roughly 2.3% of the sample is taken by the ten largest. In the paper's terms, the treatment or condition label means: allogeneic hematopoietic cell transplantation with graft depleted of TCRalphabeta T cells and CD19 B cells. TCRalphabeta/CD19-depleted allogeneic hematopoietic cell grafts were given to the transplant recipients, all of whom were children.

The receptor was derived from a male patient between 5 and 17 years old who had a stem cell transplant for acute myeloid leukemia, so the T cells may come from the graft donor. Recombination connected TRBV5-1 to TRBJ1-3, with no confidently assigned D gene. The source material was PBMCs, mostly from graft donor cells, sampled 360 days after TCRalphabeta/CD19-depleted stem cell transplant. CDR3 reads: CASSQDRPGWNTIYF. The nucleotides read TGCGCCAGCAGCCAGGACCGTCCAGGTTGGAACACCATATATTTT.